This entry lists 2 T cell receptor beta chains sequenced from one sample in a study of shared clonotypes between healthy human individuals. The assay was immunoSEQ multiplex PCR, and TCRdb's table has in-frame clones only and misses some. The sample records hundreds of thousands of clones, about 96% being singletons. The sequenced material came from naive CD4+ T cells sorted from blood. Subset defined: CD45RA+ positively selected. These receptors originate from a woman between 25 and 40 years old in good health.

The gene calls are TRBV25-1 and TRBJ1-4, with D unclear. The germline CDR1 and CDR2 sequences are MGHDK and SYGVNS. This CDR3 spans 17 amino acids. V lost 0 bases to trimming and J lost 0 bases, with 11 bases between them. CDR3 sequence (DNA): TGTGCCAGCAGTGAATATTCCGGGAGGTCAACTAATGAAAAACTGTTTTTT. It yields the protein CASSEYSGRSTNEKLFF.

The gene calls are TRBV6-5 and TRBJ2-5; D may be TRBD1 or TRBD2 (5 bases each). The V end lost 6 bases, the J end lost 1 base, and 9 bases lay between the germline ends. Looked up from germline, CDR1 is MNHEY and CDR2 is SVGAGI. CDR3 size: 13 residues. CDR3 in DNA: TGTGCCAGCAGAAGGGACGGCCAAGAGACCCAGTACTTC. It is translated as CASRRDGQETQYF.